The next 24 T cell receptor beta chains were all read from a single sample in a study of CXCR3-negative and CXCR3-positive naive CD8 T cells (dated by TCRdb to about 2019). The investigation overall reported the following: Compared with CXCR3-negative naive cells, CXCR3-positive naive cells had TRB CDR3s with higher hydrophobicity (lower Kidera factor 4), lower energy, and higher strength and volume indices.

Sequenced on a NextSeq 550. The Human TCR Profiling Kit (MiLaboratory) was used to prepare UMI-labeled 5' RACE TRB cDNA libraries. Once TCRdb had reprocessed the reads, it stored one entry per CDR3 protein sequence and supplied no DNA. The sample has just under 65,000 distinct CDR3 sequences on record. The top ten clonotypes cover around 4.8% of the sample. Their antigens remain unidentified. Sequenced: naive CXCR3+ CD8+ T cells from blood. The cell subset or site label, read with the paper, signifies: CD45RO-CCR7+CD27+CD95- naive CD8+ T cells expressing CXCR3 (TNR3+). The receptors derive from a human donor in good health. Some clones in this sample may be carry-over from other donors' samples.

V gene TRBV2 combines with J gene TRBJ2-1. Germline CDR1 and CDR2: SNHLY and FYNNEI. The CDR3 is 14 residues long. The CDR3 sequence: CASSEAAAYNEQFF.

The chain combines TRBV29-1 with TRBJ2-5; the D call from TCRdb, TRBD2, cannot be confirmed without DNA. The germline gives CDR1 SQVTM, CDR2 ANQGSEA. The CDR3 length is 17 residues. The CDR3 spells CSVEVGLSGLPSVTQYF. Full variable domain (missing parts from reference TRBV29-1 and TRBJ2-5): SAVISQKPSRDICQRGTSLTIQCQVDSQVTMMFWYRQQPGQSLTLIATANQGSEATYESGFVIDKFPISRPNLTFSTLTVSNMSPEDSSIYLCSVEVGLSGLPSVTQYFGPGTRLLVL.

This chain links TRBV29-1 with TRBJ2-3. CDR1 is SQVTM and CDR2 is ANQGSEA in the germline V gene. The length of the CDR3 is 12 residues. The CDR3 is CSVDLELDTQYF.

The chain has TRBV29-1 and TRBJ2-7; the TCRdb D gene call, TRBD2, has no DNA to confirm it. CDR1 is SQVTM and CDR2 is ANQGSEA in the germline V gene. The CDR3 has 13 residues. This CDR3 reads CSVQPTKSYEQYF.

This chain's CDR3 is CSARQGSYEQYF. The chain employs TRBV29-1 and TRBJ2-7. CDR3 size: 12 residues. Germline lookup yields CDR1 SQVTM and CDR2 ANQGSEA.

This rearrangement joins TRBV29-1 to TRBJ2-7; TCRdb proposes TRBD1, but this gene call is untestable without DNA. Per the germline V gene, CDR1 is SQVTM and CDR2 is ANQGSEA. The CDR3 length is 12 residues. This CDR3 is CSGTTGDTEQYF.

The chain's CDR3 is CSVGVPGQGDEQYF. J is TRBJ2-7 and V is TRBV29-1; TCRdb calls TRBD1, which cannot be checked without DNA. The germline gives CDR1 SQVTM, CDR2 ANQGSEA. This CDR3 has 14 amino acids.

The CDR3 protein is CSVEGSKAYEQYF. The genes are TRBV29-1 and TRBJ2-7. The CDR3 runs to 13 residues. Germline CDR1 reads SQVTM; CDR2 reads ANQGSEA.

This chain uses TRBV2 with TRBJ2-3; the TCRdb D gene call, TRBD1, has no DNA to confirm it. The germline CDR1 and CDR2 sequences are SNHLY and FYNNEI. CDR3 length: 16 amino acids. CDR3 sequence: CASSYMSGGAGDTQYF.

This chain connects TRBV6-2 or TRBV6-3 to TRBJ2-7; TCRdb gives TRBD2 as the D gene, but with no DNA this cannot be confirmed. The length of the CDR3 is 14 residues. In germline, CDR1 is MNHEY, CDR2 SVGEGT. CDR3 loop: CASSISSGAYEQYF.

The chain links TRBV30 to TRBJ1-1. The CDR3 extends over 11 amino acids. Germline assignment: CDR1 GTSNPN and CDR2 SVGIG (reference sequence). The CDR3 region is CAWSMNTEAFF.

V is TRBV7-6 and J is TRBJ1-1. In germline, CDR1 is SGHVS, CDR2 FNYEAQ. This CDR3 is built from 15 residues. CDR3 amino acids: CASSLGDGPNTEAFF.

The J gene is TRBJ1-6, the V gene TRBV7-6; there is no DNA to check the TCRdb D call of TRBD1. CDR1 and CDR2 from the germline V gene are SGHVS and FNYEAQ. The CDR3 contains 15 residues. This chain's CDR3 is CASSQGQNYNSPLHF.

The chain employs TRBV7-9 and TRBJ2-1; there is no DNA to check the TCRdb D call of TRBD1. CDR3 length: 12 amino acids. The germline V gene encodes CDR1 SEHNR and CDR2 FQNEAQ (reference sequence). This CDR3 reads CASSPGRLEQFF.

This rearrangement joins TRBV14 to TRBJ2-3. In germline, CDR1 is SGHDN, CDR2 FVKESK. The CDR3 spans 13 residues. The CDR3 reads CASSQDLMDTQYF.

CDR3: CASSLRTVEGYEQYF. The rearrangement uses TRBV28 and TRBJ2-7; the TCRdb call, TRBD1, lacks DNA for checking. Germline values: CDR1 MDHEN, CDR2 SYDVKM. The CDR3 covers 15 residues.

The chain uses TRBV9 and TRBJ2-7. There are 15 residues in the CDR3. Per the germline V gene, CDR1 is SGDLS and CDR2 is YYNGEE. CDR3 loop: CASSVSGSGTYEQYF.

The CDR3 loop is CASSLSPGELFF. This chain uses TRBV5-5 with TRBJ2-2. Germline-derived CDR1 and CDR2 are SGHKS and YYEKEE (reference sequence). The CDR3 has 12 residues. The full variable domain, rest sourced from reference TRBV5-5 and TRBJ2-2, is DAGVTQSPTHLIKTRGQQVTLRCSPISGHKSVSWYQQVLGQGPQFIFQYYEKEERGRGNFPDRFSARQFPNYSSELNVNALLLGDSALYLCASSLSPGELFFGEGSRLTVL.

The genes are TRBV29-1 and TRBJ2-4. CDR1 is SQVTM, CDR2 ANQGSEA, per germline. This CDR3 is 11 amino acids long. CDR3 sequence: CSVESENIQYF. Based on the CDR3 plus reference TRBV29-1 and TRBJ2-4, the full variable domain is SAVISQKPSRDICQRGTSLTIQCQVDSQVTMMFWYRQQPGQSLTLIATANQGSEATYESGFVIDKFPISRPNLTFSTLTVSNMSPEDSSIYLCSVESENIQYFGAGTRLSVL.

The V call is TRBV12-3 or TRBV12-4, the J call TRBJ1-5; no DNA is available, so the TRBD1 call from TCRdb remains unchecked. The CDR3 has 15 residues. The CDR3 here is CASRRGVDSNQPQHF.

J is TRBJ2-3 and V is TRBV5-1; the D call of TRBD1 rests on TCRdb alone, since no DNA is present to check it. CDR3 length equals 13 residues. The germline V gene encodes CDR1 SGHRS and CDR2 YFSETQ. The CDR3 loop is CASSSGRVVAQYF.

The J gene is TRBJ2-1, the V gene TRBV18; the D gene TCRdb calls, TRBD2, cannot be checked with no DNA. The CDR3 is 18 amino acids. The germline CDR1 and CDR2 sequences are KGHSH and LQKENI. The chain's CDR3 is CASSPARRTSELGNEQFF.

The chain is built from TRBV29-1 and TRBJ1-1; TCRdb's D call of TRBD1 is untestable without DNA. The germline V gene encodes CDR1 SQVTM and CDR2 ANQGSEA. This CDR3 contains 14 residues. The CDR3 loop reads CSVTGDRTGTEAFF.

The chain employs TRBV29-1 and TRBJ2-5; TCRdb lists TRBD1, though no DNA is available to test this call. This CDR3 contains 12 residues. Germline values: CDR1 SQVTM, CDR2 ANQGSEA. CDR3 protein: CSVTGKWETQYF.